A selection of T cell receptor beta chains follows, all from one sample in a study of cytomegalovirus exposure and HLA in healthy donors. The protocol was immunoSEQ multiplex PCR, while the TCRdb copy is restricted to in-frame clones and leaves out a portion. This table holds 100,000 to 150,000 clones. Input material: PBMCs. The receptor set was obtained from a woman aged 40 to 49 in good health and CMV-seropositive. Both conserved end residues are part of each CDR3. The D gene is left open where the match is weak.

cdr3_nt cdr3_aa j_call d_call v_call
TGTGCCACCAGCATCCAGGGGGCGCGTTTTAATGAAAAACTGTTTTTT CATSIQGARFNEKLFF TRBJ1-4 TRBD1 TRBV15
TGTGCCAGCAGACCAAGGGGGCCATTACTCTCCTACGAGCAGTACTTC CASRPRGPLLSYEQYF TRBJ2-7 TRBD1 TRBV7-2
TGTGCCAGCAGCTTATGGGGAGGAGAGACCCAGTACTTC CASSLWGGETQYF TRBJ2-5 - TRBV7-6
TGTGCCAGCAGCTTACCGGGACAGGGTGCCGAGCAGTACTTC CASSLPGQGAEQYF TRBJ2-7 TRBD1 TRBV27
TGCAGCGTTTCCGCGGGGGTGCCTAGCGGGGGCTCCTACGAGCAGTACTTC CSVSAGVPSGGSYEQYF TRBJ2-7 TRBD2 TRBV29-1
TGCGCCAGCAGTGAGCGGGCCTACGAGCAGTACTTC CASSERAYEQYF TRBJ2-7 - TRBV10-2
TGTGCCAGTAGTCTCACCGGGACAGGGGTTTTCGCAGATACGCAGTATTTT CASSLTGTGVFADTQYF TRBJ2-3 TRBD1 TRBV28
TGTGCCAGCAGCTTTAGCGGGACAGAAGAGACCCAGTACTTC CASSFSGTEETQYF TRBJ2-5 - TRBV7-2
TGTGCCAGCAGCTTGGGACTGAGCGGGAGCACCAATGAGCAGTTCTTC CASSLGLSGSTNEQFF TRBJ2-1 TRBD2 TRBV5-6
TGTGCCAGCAGCCTCAAGGGGTTAAGGAATGAGCAGTTCTTC CASSLKGLRNEQFF TRBJ2-1 - TRBV14
TGTGCCAGCAGCTTCGACGAGGGCACCACTTTGACCCAGTACTTC CASSFDEGTTLTQYF TRBJ2-5 - TRBV9
TGCGCCAGCAGTACTGATGTAGGGTACCTCGGGGTTTTCTTT CASSTDVGYLGVFF TRBJ1-1 - TRBV5-1
TGTGCCAGCAGTTTCCAGGGGGCAACTAATGAAAAACTGTTTTTT CASSFQGATNEKLFF TRBJ1-4 TRBD1 TRBV27
TGTGCCAGCAGCCCGACGGGAAATGAAAAACTGTTTTTT CASSPTGNEKLFF TRBJ1-4 - TRBV28
TGTGCCTTCCTCCGAGGAGGGGCCTACGAGCAGTACTTC CAFLRGGAYEQYF TRBJ2-7 - TRBV30
TGTGCCAGCTCAACGCTCGGAGGGGAAGAGACCCAGTACTTC CASSTLGGEETQYF TRBJ2-5 - TRBV18
TGCGCCAGCAGCTTGGATCTTCCGAGGCCCTACGAGCAGTACTTC CASSLDLPRPYEQYF TRBJ2-7 - TRBV5-1
TGTGCCAGCAGCACGAAACCCCGGGACAGGGGTTCCAATCAGCCCCAGCATTTT CASSTKPRDRGSNQPQHF TRBJ1-5 - TRBV21-1
TGTGCCAGCAGCCTTAGACAGGGGGCCTACGAGCAGTACTTC CASSLRQGAYEQYF TRBJ2-7 TRBD1 TRBV7-2
TGTGCCAGCAGCTTCCAGGTTTCCTACGAGCAGTACTTC CASSFQVSYEQYF TRBJ2-7 - TRBV7-2